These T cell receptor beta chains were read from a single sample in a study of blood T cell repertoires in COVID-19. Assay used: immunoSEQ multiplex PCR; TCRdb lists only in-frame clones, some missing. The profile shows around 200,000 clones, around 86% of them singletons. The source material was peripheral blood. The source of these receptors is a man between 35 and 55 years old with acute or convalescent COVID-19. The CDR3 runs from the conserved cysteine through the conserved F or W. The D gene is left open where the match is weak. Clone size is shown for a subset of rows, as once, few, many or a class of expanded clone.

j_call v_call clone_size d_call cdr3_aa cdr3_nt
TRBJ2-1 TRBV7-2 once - CASSLDRAGYNEQFF TGTGCCAGCAGCTTAGACAGGGCGGGTTACAATGAGCAGTTCTTC
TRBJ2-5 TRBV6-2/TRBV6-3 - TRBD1 CASSDRVGETQYF TGTGCCAGCAGTGACAGGGTGGGGGAGACCCAGTACTTC
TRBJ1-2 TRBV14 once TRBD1 CASSQDPTGIYGYTF TGTGCCAGCAGCCAAGATCCGACAGGGATCTATGGCTACACCTTC
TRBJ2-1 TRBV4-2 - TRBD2 CASSQGPEGGGSHNEQFF TGTGCCAGCAGCCAAGGACCAGAGGGCGGGGGATCCCACAATGAGCAGTTCTTC
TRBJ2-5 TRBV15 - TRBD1 CATSRDDRGAQETQYF TGTGCCACCAGCAGAGATGACAGGGGCGCGCAAGAGACCCAGTACTTC
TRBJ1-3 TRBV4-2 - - CASREDRFSGNTIYF TGTGCCAGCAGAGAAGACAGGTTCTCTGGAAACACCATATATTTT
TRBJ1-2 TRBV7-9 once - CASSGAEGSLNYGYTF TGTGCCAGCAGCGGGGCGGAGGGGTCCCTTAACTATGGCTACACCTTC
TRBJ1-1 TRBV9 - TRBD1 CASSVEGTGVMRTEAFF TGTGCCAGCAGCGTAGAAGGGACAGGGGTTATGAGAACTGAAGCTTTCTTT
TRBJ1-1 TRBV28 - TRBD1 CASRSYRGRGNTEAFF TGTGCCAGCAGATCCTACAGGGGCCGAGGGAACACTGAAGCTTTCTTT
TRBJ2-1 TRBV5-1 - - CASSSGQSYNEQFF TGCGCCAGCAGCTCCGGACAGTCCTACAATGAGCAGTTCTTC
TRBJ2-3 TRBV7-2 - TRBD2 CASSLVAGGRTDTQYF TGTGCCAGCAGCTTAGTAGCGGGGGGCCGCACAGATACGCAGTATTTT
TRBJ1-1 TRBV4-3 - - CASSNGGLEAFF TGCGCCAGCAGCAACGGCGGCCTCGAAGCTTTCTTT
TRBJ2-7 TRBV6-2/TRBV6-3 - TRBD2 CASSLAGSNSYEQYF TGTGCCAGCAGTCTAGCGGGGAGCAACTCCTACGAGCAGTACTTC
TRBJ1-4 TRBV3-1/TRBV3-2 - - CASSQRGLEEKLFF TGTGCCAGCAGCCAGCGGGGGTTGGAGGAAAAACTGTTTTTT
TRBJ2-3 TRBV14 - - CASSQEQGGSTDTQYF TGTGCCAGCAGCCAAGAACAGGGGGGGAGCACAGATACGCAGTATTTT
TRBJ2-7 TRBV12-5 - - CASGEGPSYEQYF TGTGCTAGTGGGGAGGGGCCATCCTACGAGCAGTACTTC
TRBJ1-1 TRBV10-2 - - CASSGGLDTEAFF TGCGCCAGCAGTGGGGGGCTAGACACTGAAGCTTTCTTT
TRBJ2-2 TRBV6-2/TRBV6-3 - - CASSYSAGSYTGELFF TGTGCCAGCAGTTACTCGGCAGGGTCCTACACCGGGGAGCTGTTTTTT
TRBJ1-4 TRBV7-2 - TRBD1 CASSRQGTGEKLFF TGTGCCAGCAGTAGACAGGGTACTGGGGAAAAACTGTTTTTT
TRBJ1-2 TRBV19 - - CASSMGVNYGYTF TGTGCCAGTAGTATGGGAGTTAACTATGGCTACACCTTC
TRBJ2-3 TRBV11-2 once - CASSDSLTYTQYF TGTGCCAGCAGCGACAGCCTCACGTATACGCAGTATTTT
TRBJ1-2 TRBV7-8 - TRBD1 CASSLEDRAEGYTF TGTGCCAGCAGCCTGGAGGACAGGGCGGAGGGCTACACCTTC
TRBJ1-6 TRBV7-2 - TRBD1 CASSLSWTGMALHF TGTGCCAGCAGCTTATCCTGGACAGGGATGGCCCTCCACTTT
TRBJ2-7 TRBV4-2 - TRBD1 CASSQDSPGGPYEQYF TGTGCCAGCAGCCAAGATAGCCCAGGGGGCCCCTACGAGCAGTACTTC
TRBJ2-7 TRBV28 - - CASSLRFRGEQYF TGTGCCAGCAGTTTACGGTTCAGGGGTGAGCAGTACTTC
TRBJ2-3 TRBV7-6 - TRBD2 CASGDVRGGTDTQYF TGTGCCAGCGGGGATGTCCGGGGGGGCACAGATACGCAGTATTTT
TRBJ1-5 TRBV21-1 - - CASSFHRVSNQPQHF TGTGCCAGCAGTTTCCACAGGGTCAGCAATCAGCCCCAGCATTTT
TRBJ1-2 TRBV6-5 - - CASSVRGYGYTF TGTGCCAGCAGCGTTAGGGGGTATGGCTACACCTTC
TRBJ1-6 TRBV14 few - CASSHGGRGWSPLHF TGTGCCAGCAGCCATGGGGGCCGGGGTTGGTCACCCCTCCACTTT
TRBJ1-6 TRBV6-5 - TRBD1 CAVTGGGPLHF TGTGCCGTAACAGGGGGCGGGCCCCTCCACTTT
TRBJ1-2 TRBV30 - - CAWSVGTRANYGYTF TGTGCCTGGAGTGTAGGGACACGCGCTAACTATGGCTACACCTTC
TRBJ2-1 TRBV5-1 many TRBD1 CASSNRDSPGNEQFF TGCGCCAGCAGCAACCGGGACAGCCCGGGGAATGAGCAGTTCTTC
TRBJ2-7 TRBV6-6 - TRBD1 CASSSSGTGPYEQYF TGTGCCAGCAGTTCTTCCGGGACAGGGCCTTACGAGCAGTACTTC
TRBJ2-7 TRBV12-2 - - CASQWTSYYEQYF TGTGCAAGCCAATGGACTAGCTATTACGAGCAGTACTTC
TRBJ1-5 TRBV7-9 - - CASSWGGGFDQPQHF TGTGCCAGCAGTTGGGGGGGCGGCTTCGATCAGCCCCAGCATTTT
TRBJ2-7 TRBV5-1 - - CASSLETETYEQYF TGCGCCAGCAGCTTGGAGACGGAGACCTACGAGCAGTACTTC
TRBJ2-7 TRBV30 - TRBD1 CAWSGPGQGSYEQYF TGTGCCTGGAGCGGACCGGGACAGGGGTCCTACGAGCAGTACTTC
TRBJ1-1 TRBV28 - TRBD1 CASTRDRVVTEAFF TGTGCCAGCACCAGGGACAGGGTCGTGACTGAAGCTTTCTTT
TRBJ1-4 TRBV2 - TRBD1 CASSPGTGVLGEKLFF TGTGCCAGCAGCCCCGGGACAGGGGTCTTAGGGGAAAAACTGTTTTTT
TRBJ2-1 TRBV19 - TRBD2 CASSSLTSGGFYNEQFF TGTGCCAGTAGTTCCTTGACTAGCGGGGGTTTCTACAATGAGCAGTTCTTC
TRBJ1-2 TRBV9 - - CASSVTGIYGYTF TGTGCCAGCAGCGTCACAGGGATCTATGGCTACACCTTC
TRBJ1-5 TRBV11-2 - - CASSLGGGRDQPQHF TGTGCCAGCAGCTTAGGGGGGGGAAGGGATCAGCCCCAGCATTTT
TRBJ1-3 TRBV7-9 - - CASSFRTGESGNTIYF TGTGCCAGCAGCTTCAGGACGGGGGAGTCTGGAAACACCATATATTTT
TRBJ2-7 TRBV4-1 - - CASSQVKGDHEQYF TGCGCCAGCAGCCAAGTGAAGGGAGATCACGAGCAGTACTTC
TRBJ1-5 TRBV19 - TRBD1 CASSISGQGPNQPQHF TGTGCCAGTAGTATCTCGGGACAGGGACCCAATCAGCCCCAGCATTTT